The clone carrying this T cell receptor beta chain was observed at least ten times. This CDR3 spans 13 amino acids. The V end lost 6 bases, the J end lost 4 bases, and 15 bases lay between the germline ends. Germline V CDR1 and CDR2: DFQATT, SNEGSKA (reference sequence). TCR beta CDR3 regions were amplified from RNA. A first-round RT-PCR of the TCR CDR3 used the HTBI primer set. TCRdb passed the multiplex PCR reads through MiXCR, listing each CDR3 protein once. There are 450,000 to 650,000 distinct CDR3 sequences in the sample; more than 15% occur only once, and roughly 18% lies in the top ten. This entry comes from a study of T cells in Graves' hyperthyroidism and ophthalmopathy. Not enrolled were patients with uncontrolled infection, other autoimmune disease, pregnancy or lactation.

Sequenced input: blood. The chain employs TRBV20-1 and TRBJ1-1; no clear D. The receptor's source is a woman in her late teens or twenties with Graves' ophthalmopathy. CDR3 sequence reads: CSANSGVGTEAFF. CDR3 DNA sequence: TGCAGTGCGAACAGCGGGGTGGGCACTGAAGCTTTCTTT.